The next 5 T cell receptor beta chains were all read from a single sample in a study of T-cell memory formation after mild COVID-19. TCRdb analysed the 5' RACE reads with MiXCR anew, one entry per CDR3 protein. The sample lists about 120,000 distinct CDR3 sequences; around a sixth were seen once. Sequences were obtained from PBMCs or a T cell subset sorted from them (not recorded which). Receptors originate from an adult woman who had mild COVID-19 (a few samples of this study predate the infection). Cell type and time point are not known.

This clonotype was detected a few times. The chain combines TRBV12-3 or TRBV12-4 with TRBJ2-1, with D perhaps matching TRBD1 (5 bases). The CDR3 has 18 residues. Trimming removed 5 bases at V and 6 bases at J, with 26 bases between. CDR3 DNA sequence: TGTGCCAGCAGTCCCCCGGGTGACAGTTGGGTAGAACTCAATGAGCAGTTCTTC. This translates into CASSPPGDSWVELNEQFF.

CDR3 sequence: CASSERAGGYNEQFF. The CDR3 DNA reads as TGTGCCAGCAGCGAGAGAGCCGGGGGCTACAATGAGCAGTTCTTC. This chain joins TRBV9 and TRBJ2-1, with a possible D match to TRBD2 (6 bases). The CDR3 spans 15 residues. Germline CDR1 reads SGDLS; CDR2 reads YYNGEE. Trimming stripped 3 bases from V and 3 bases from J, with 13 bases between.

This clonotype was seen only a few times. The rearrangement uses TRBV12-3 or TRBV12-4 and TRBJ1-2; TRBD1 is a possible D gene (5 bases). Trimming left V 3 bases short and J 4 bases short, with 12 bases between. The CDR3 is made up of 14 amino acids. Here the CDR3 reads CASSLTASSYGYTF. CDR3 nucleotides: TGTGCCAGCAGTTTGACAGCCAGCTCCTATGGCTACACCTTC.

The chain recombines TRBV5-8 with TRBJ2-3, with a weak D call TRBD1 (5 bases). The V end was cut by 7 bases, the J end by 2 bases, with 11 bases between. Germline V gene data show CDR1 as SGHTS and CDR2 as YDEGEE. The CDR3 runs 13 residues. CDR3 sequence reads: CASLQTDTDTQYF. The CDR3 bases are TGTGCCAGCCTACAGACAGACACAGATACGCAGTATTTT.

This chain joins TRBV2 and TRBJ2-3, with D perhaps matching TRBD1 (6 bases). Trimming stripped 6 bases from V and 4 bases from J, with 11 bases between. The germline V gene has CDR1 SNHLY and CDR2 FYNNEI. There are 13 residues in the CDR3. The DNA for the CDR3 is TGTGCCAGCAGGCGGACAGCTTCAGATACGCAGTATTTT. This encodes CASRRTASDTQYF.